The rows below give T cell receptor beta chains drawn from one sample of a study of cytomegalovirus exposure and HLA in healthy donors. TCRdb keeps only in-frame clones here, not all; method: immunoSEQ multiplex PCR. The sample lists about 130,000 clones, roughly 81% occurring once. The sample comprised PBMCs. These receptors were collected from a woman in her thirties in good health and CMV-seronegative. The CDR3 runs from the conserved cysteine through the conserved F or W. The D gene is left open where the match is weak. Only some rows state a clone size, as once, few, many or a class for expanded clones.

V gene	J gene	D gene	clone size	CDR3 protein	CDR3 DNA
TRBV19	TRBJ2-7	TRBD2	few	CASSRGRSGLAGVFHEQYF	TGTGCCAGTAGTAGGGGGAGGTCGGGACTAGCGGGAGTGTTCCACGAGCAGTACTTC
TRBV4-2	TRBJ2-7	-	-	CASSQVLDRQTYEQYF	TGTGCCAGCAGCCAGGTACTCGACAGACAAACCTACGAGCAGTACTTC
TRBV9	TRBJ2-1	TRBD1	-	CASSPRPNRGNEQFF	TGTGCCAGCAGCCCGCGCCCAAACAGGGGCAATGAGCAGTTCTTC
TRBV5-8	TRBJ1-2	-	-	CASSLAGQGTNYGYTF	TGTGCCAGCAGCTTGGCGGGGCAGGGGACTAACTATGGCTACACCTTC
TRBV6-1	TRBJ1-4	-	-	CASSELADNEKLFF	TGTGCCAGCAGTGAATTGGCAGATAATGAAAAACTGTTTTTT
TRBV7-3	TRBJ1-6	-	-	CASSLSGRGSYNSPLHF	TGTGCCAGCAGCTTATCAGGAAGGGGCTCCTATAATTCACCCCTCCACTTT
TRBV27	TRBJ2-7	-	once	CASSLRVRDEQYF	TGTGCCAGCAGTTTAAGGGTGCGGGACGAGCAGTACTTC
TRBV11-2	TRBJ2-5	-	-	CASSLDFGSRETQYF	TGTGCCAGCAGCTTAGATTTCGGGAGTCGAGAGACCCAGTACTTC
TRBV14	TRBJ2-2	-	once	CASSRGAGSYTGELFF	TGTGCCAGCAGCCGAGGGGCGGGATCTTACACCGGGGAGCTGTTTTTT
TRBV18	TRBJ1-1	-	-	CASSPSSRNTEAFF	TGTGCCAGCTCACCCTCCTCGAGGAACACTGAAGCTTTCTTT
TRBV4-2	TRBJ2-2	TRBD2	-	CASSPGTSGGDTGELFF	TGTGCCAGCAGCCCCGGGACTAGCGGGGGGGACACCGGGGAGCTGTTTTTT
TRBV28	TRBJ2-1	TRBD1	-	CASMGQSLGEQFF	TGTGCCAGCATGGGACAGTCACTGGGTGAGCAGTTCTTC
TRBV10-1	TRBJ1-1	-	-	CASSEGANTEAFF	TGCGCCAGCAGTGAGGGGGCGAACACTGAAGCTTTCTTT
TRBV5-1	TRBJ2-1	TRBD1	-	CASSLVGQGSYNEQFF	TGCGCCAGCAGCTTGGTGGGACAGGGCTCCTACAATGAGCAGTTCTTC
TRBV20-1	TRBJ1-2	-	-	CSAWATGGYTF	TGCAGTGCCTGGGCAACGGGGGGCTACACCTTC
TRBV7-9	TRBJ2-5	-	-	CASSSRGLETQYF	TGTGCCAGCAGTTCCAGGGGTTTGGAGACCCAGTACTTC
TRBV30	TRBJ1-2	-	-	CAWGGVDGYTF	TGTGCCTGGGGAGGGGTGGATGGCTACACCTTC
TRBV6-1	TRBJ1-1	TRBD1	few	CASRPGQGNTEAFF	TGTGCCAGCAGGCCGGGACAGGGGAACACTGAAGCTTTCTTT
TRBV12-5	TRBJ2-1	-	-	CASGAKGAGGGTLTAYNEQFF	TGTGCTAGTGGTGCTAAAGGGGCAGGTGGGGGGACCCTAACGGCCTACAATGAGCAGTTCTTC
TRBV10-3	TRBJ1-2	TRBD1	-	CAISEGQGNYGYTF	TGTGCCATCAGTGAAGGACAGGGCAACTATGGCTACACCTTC
TRBV5-1	TRBJ2-7	TRBD2	-	CASSLGEGYEQYF	TGCGCCAGCAGCTTGGGGGAGGGGTACGAGCAGTACTTC
TRBV18	TRBJ2-6	-	-	CASSPQPGTGANVLTF	TGTGCCAGCTCACCACAACCGGGGACTGGGGCCAACGTCCTGACTTTC
TRBV7-8	TRBJ2-1	TRBD2	-	CASSLGLAGGNNEQFF	TGTGCCAGCAGCTTAGGGCTAGCGGGAGGGAACAATGAGCAGTTCTTC
TRBV6-5	TRBJ2-7	-	-	CASSRLQGFGYEQYF	TGTGCCAGCAGTCGATTACAGGGTTTCGGCTACGAGCAGTACTTC
TRBV30	TRBJ2-1	TRBD1	-	CAWSVGTGAYNEQFF	TGTGCCTGGAGTGTAGGGACAGGTGCCTACAATGAGCAGTTCTTC
TRBV6-5	TRBJ1-1	-	few	CASSLTMNTEAFF	TGTGCCAGCAGCTTGACAATGAACACTGAAGCTTTCTTT
TRBV12-5	TRBJ1-2	-	-	CASGLGHKGDYGYTF	TGTGCTAGTGGTTTGGGTCATAAGGGGGACTATGGCTACACCTTC